The 16 T cell receptor beta chains given below trace back to one sample, sequenced in a study of blood T cell repertoires in COVID-19. This table comes from immunoSEQ multiplex PCR, and its TCRdb copy is limited to in-frame clones, with some not included. The table has 210,000 or so clones, about four fifths seen once. Sequenced: PBMCs or T cells enriched from blood (not recorded which). These receptors all come from a woman aged 45-59 years who had been exposed to COVID-19.

The chain has TRBV5-1 and TRBJ1-4; D is perhaps TRBD1 (6 bases). Trimming removed 4 bases from V and 5 bases from J, with 15 bases in between. The CDR3 is made up of 15 amino acids. Germline-derived CDR1 and CDR2 are SGHRS and YFSETQ. The CDR3 bases are TGCGCCAGCAGCCCGGACTCGAGGGGGAATGAAAAACTGTTTTTT. It yields the protein CASSPDSRGNEKLFF.

The CDR3 protein is CASSMGGTSTDTQYF. The CDR3 coding sequence is TGTGCCAGTAGTATGGGGGGGACAAGCACAGATACGCAGTATTTT. This chain joins TRBV19 and TRBJ2-3; possible D gene TRBD2, 7 bases. Trimming stripped 3 bases from V and 0 bases from J, with 10 bases between. Germline CDR1 and CDR2: LNHDA and SQIVND (reference sequence). CDR3 size: 15 residues.

The rearrangement joins TRBV18 to TRBJ1-1; 7 bases map to TRBD1. Trimming took 0 bases from V and 3 from J; bases not matched to a gene: 4. Germline CDR1 reads KGHSH; CDR2 reads LQKENI. The CDR3 has 15 residues. The CDR3 loop is CASSPPGQQYTEAFF. The DNA for the CDR3 is TGTGCCAGCTCACCACCGGGACAGCAGTACACTGAAGCTTTCTTT.

This chain links TRBV3-1 (or the pseudogene TRBV3-2) with TRBJ2-6; tentatively, D is TRBD2 (5 bases). CDR3 length equals 15 residues. The V end lost 5 bases, the J end lost 2 bases, and 10 bases lay between the germline ends. The V gene's germline CDR1 is LGHDT and CDR2 YNNKEL (reference sequence). As DNA, the CDR3 is TGTGCCAGCAGCTCTGCCGGGACTGGGGCCAACGTCCTGACTTTC. This codes for CASSSAGTGANVLTF.

This chain joins TRBV5-1 and TRBJ1-1, with D perhaps matching TRBD1 (5 bases). This CDR3 has 16 residues. Germline CDR1 SGHRS, CDR2 YFSETQ. Trimming left V 3 bases short and J 0 bases short, with 15 bases between. CDR3 in DNA: TGCGCCAGCAGCTCCGGACAAGGTAGGCTGAACACTGAAGCTTTCTTT. Its protein is CASSSGQGRLNTEAFF.

The rearrangement links TRBV5-1 to TRBJ2-2, with 11 bases fitting TRBD2. Per germline, CDR1 SGHRS and CDR2 YFSETQ. Trimming cost V 4 bases and J 3 bases; bases outside gene matches: 11. There are 18 residues in the CDR3. In nucleotides, the CDR3 is TGCGCCAGCAGCCCCAAGGGAGGGACTAGCGGATACACCGGGGAGCTGTTTTTT. It specifies CASSPKGGTSGYTGELFF.

The chain links TRBV5-1 to TRBJ2-3; D possibly corresponds to TRBD2 (6 bases). The CDR3 loop spans 16 amino acids. Germline V gives CDR1 SGHRS, CDR2 YFSETQ. V dropped 2 bases and J dropped 2 bases, with 15 bases sitting between them. Here the CDR3 reads CASSFGGAGNTDTQYF. The CDR3 bases are TGCGCCAGCAGCTTCGGAGGGGCGGGAAACACAGATACGCAGTATTTT.

The chain employs TRBV15 and TRBJ2-3; maybe TRBD2 (6 bases). Germline V gene data show CDR1 as LNHNV and CDR2 as YYDKDF (reference sequence). The CDR3 sequence is 14 residues long. Trimming removed 3 bases at V and 6 bases at J, with 13 bases between. The CDR3 nucleotides are TGTGCCACCAGCAGTCCCCTAGCGATGGATACGCAGTATTTT. Its translation is CATSSPLAMDTQYF.

The CDR3 nucleotides are TGTGCCAGCAGCTTAGGACTCTTGAACACTGAAGCTTTCTTT. It codes for CASSLGLLNTEAFF. The chain carries TRBV7-9 and TRBJ1-1; no firm D call. This CDR3 has 14 residues. Trimming shortened V by 1 base and J by 0 bases, and 6 bases separated the two germline ends. The germline V gene encodes CDR1 SEHNR and CDR2 FQNEAQ (reference sequence).

The chain is built from TRBV27 and TRBJ2-2, with D possibly being TRBD2 (6 bases). The CDR3 is 15 residues long. The germline V and J ends were trimmed by 7 bases and 7 bases, with 19 bases remaining between them. Germline values: CDR1 MNHEY, CDR2 SMNVEV (reference sequence). Written as DNA, the CDR3 is TGTGCCAGCACCTCCCTTGGAGGGGCCCGCGGGGAGCTGTTTTTT. Translation: CASTSLGGARGELFF.

The chain employs TRBV27 and TRBJ1-1; TRBD1 aligns across 7 bases. Germline loops: CDR1 MNHEY, CDR2 SMNVEV (reference sequence). The CDR3 length is 13 residues. With 5 bases clipped from V and 2 bases from J, the junction kept 2 bases outside the gene matches. This chain's CDR3 is CASSRDSNTEAFF. In DNA form, the CDR3 reads TGTGCCAGCAGTAGGGACAGTAACACTGAAGCTTTCTTT.

The gene calls are TRBV28 and TRBJ2-7; 7 bases are shared with TRBD2. V dropped 5 bases and J dropped 2; count of bases not matched to a gene: 6. CDR3 size: 14 residues. The germline gives CDR1 MDHEN, CDR2 SYDVKM. The CDR3 here is CASSQAGETYEQYF. As DNA, the CDR3 is TGTGCCAGCAGTCAGGCGGGGGAGACCTACGAGCAGTACTTC.

The gene calls are TRBV7-3 and TRBJ1-1, with TRBD1 matching 7 bases. Germline lookup yields CDR1 SGHTA and CDR2 FQGTGA. The length of the CDR3 is 13 residues. Trimming took 2 bases from V and 3 from J; bases not matched to a gene: 0. CDR3 region: CASSLDRDTEAFF. The CDR3 nucleotides are TGTGCCAGCAGCTTAGACAGGGACACTGAAGCTTTCTTT.

The gene calls are TRBV6-4 and TRBJ2-7; D might be TRBD2 (8 bases). There are 12 residues in the CDR3. V was trimmed by 11 bases and J by 5 bases, leaving 16 bases between them. From germline, CDR1 is MRHNA and CDR2 SNTAGT. The CDR3 spells CAPGGGFDEQYF. The CDR3 DNA reads TGTGCCCCGGGAGGGGGCTTCGACGAGCAGTACTTC.

The chain uses TRBV6-4 and TRBJ1-2; possibly TRBD1 for D (5 bases). Germline CDR1 and CDR2: MRHNA and SNTAGT. This CDR3 is built from 15 residues. The V end lost 4 bases, the J end lost 2 bases, and 14 bases lay between the germline ends. The CDR3 nucleotides are TGTGCCAGCAGTGCCAAGGGGCAGGGAAACTATGGCTACACCTTC. This translates into CASSAKGQGNYGYTF.

This chain's CDR3 is CAISVQQGDEQYF. In DNA form, the CDR3 reads TGTGCCATCAGTGTACAACAGGGGGACGAGCAGTACTTC. J is TRBJ2-7 and V is TRBV10-3, with 8 bases that match TRBD1. The CDR3 sequence is 13 residues long. V gave up 4 bases and J gave up 5 bases; unmatched junction bases: 4. CDR1 ENHRY and CDR2 SYGVKD come from the germline V gene.